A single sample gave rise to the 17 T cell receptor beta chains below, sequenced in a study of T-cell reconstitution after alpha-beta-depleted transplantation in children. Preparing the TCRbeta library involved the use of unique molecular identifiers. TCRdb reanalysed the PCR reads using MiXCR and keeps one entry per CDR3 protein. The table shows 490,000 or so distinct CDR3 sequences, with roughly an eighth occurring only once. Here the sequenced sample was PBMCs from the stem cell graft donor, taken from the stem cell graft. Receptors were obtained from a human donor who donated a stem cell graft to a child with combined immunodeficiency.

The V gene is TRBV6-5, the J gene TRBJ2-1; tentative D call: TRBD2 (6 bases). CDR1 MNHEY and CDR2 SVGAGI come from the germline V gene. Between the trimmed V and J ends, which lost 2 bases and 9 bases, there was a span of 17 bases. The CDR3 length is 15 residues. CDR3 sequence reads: CASSYGAGRFIEQFF. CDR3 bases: TGTGCCAGCAGTTACGGGGCGGGAAGGTTTATTGAGCAGTTCTTC.

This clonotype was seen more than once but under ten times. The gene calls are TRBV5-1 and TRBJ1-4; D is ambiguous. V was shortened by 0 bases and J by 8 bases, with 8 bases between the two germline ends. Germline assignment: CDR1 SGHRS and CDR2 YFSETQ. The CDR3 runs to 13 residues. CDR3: CASSLVADEKLFF. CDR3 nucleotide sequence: TGCGCCAGCAGCTTGGTGGCAGACGAAAAACTGTTTTTT.

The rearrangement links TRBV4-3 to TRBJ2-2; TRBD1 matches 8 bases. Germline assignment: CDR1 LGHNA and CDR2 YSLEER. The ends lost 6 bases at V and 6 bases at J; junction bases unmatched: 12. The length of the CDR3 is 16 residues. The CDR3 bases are TGCGCCAGCAGGATGGACAGGGTCGGCCCGGCCGGGGAGCTGTTTTTT. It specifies CASRMDRVGPAGELFF.

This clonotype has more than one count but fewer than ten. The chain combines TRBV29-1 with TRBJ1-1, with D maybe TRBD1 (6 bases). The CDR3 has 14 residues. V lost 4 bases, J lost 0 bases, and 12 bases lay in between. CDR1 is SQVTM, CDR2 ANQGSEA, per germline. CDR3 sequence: CSVAGQRLNTEAFF. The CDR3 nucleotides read TGCAGCGTTGCAGGACAGCGACTGAACACTGAAGCTTTCTTT.

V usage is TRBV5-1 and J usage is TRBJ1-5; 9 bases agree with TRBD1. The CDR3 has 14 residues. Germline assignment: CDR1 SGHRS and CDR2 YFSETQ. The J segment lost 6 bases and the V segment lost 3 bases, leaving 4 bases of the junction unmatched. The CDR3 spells CASSSTGGSQPQHF. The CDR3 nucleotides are TGCGCCAGCAGCTCAACAGGGGGCAGTCAGCCCCAGCATTTT.

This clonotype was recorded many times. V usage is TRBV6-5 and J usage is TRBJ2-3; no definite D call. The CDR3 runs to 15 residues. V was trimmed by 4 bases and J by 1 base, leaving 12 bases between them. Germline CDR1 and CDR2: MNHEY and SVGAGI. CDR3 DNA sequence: TGTGCCAGCAGTTGGATTAGAACAGGCACAGATACGCAGTATTTT. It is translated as CASSWIRTGTDTQYF.

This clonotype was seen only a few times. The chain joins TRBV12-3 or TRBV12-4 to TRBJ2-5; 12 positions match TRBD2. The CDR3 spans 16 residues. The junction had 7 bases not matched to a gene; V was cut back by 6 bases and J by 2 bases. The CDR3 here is CASSDTLAGGQETQYF. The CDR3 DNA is TGTGCCAGCAGCGATACTCTAGCGGGAGGGCAAGAGACCCAGTACTTC.

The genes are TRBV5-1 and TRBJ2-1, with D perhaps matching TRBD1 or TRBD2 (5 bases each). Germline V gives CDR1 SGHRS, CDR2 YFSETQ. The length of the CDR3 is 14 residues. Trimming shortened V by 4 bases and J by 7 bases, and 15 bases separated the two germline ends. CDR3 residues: CASSPWDLRNEQFF. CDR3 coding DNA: TGCGCCAGCAGCCCGTGGGACCTGCGAAATGAGCAGTTCTTC. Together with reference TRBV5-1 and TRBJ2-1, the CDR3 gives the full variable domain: KAGVTQTPRYLIKTRGQQVTLSCSPISGHRSVSWYQQTPGQGLQFLFEYFSETQRNKGNFPGRFSGRQFSNSRSEMNVSTLELGDSALYLCASSPWDLRNEQFFGPGTRLTVL.

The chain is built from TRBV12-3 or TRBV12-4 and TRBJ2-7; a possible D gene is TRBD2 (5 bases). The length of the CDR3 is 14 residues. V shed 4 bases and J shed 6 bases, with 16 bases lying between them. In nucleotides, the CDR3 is TGTGCCAGCAGTTCGGCGGGCACTAGACGCGAGCAGTACTTC. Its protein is CASSSAGTRREQYF.

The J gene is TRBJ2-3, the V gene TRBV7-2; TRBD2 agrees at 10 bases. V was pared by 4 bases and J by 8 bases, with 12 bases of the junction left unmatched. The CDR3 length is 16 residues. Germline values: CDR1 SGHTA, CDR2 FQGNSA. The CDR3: CASSSRPSGGASTQYF. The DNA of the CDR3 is TGTGCCAGCAGCTCAAGGCCGAGCGGGGGGGCGAGTACGCAGTATTTT.

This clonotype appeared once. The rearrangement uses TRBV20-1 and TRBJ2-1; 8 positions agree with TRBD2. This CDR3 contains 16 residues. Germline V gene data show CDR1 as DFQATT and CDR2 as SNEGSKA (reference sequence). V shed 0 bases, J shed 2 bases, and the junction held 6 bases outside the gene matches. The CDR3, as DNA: TGCAGTGCTAGAGATCCAAGCGGGGGCGCCTACAATGAGCAGTTCTTC. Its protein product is CSARDPSGGAYNEQFF.

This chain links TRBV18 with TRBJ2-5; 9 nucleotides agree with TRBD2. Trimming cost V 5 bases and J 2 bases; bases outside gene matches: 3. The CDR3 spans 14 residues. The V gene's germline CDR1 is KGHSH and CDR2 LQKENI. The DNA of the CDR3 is TGTGCCAGCTCATCGACTAGCGGACAAGAGACCCAGTACTTC. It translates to CASSSTSGQETQYF.

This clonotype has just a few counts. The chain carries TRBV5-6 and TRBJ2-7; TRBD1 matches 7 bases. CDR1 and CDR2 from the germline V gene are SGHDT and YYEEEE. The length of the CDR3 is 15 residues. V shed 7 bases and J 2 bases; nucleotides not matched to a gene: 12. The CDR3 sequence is CASYPRGRLTYEQYF. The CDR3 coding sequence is TGTGCCAGCTATCCTAGGGGGCGCCTTACCTACGAGCAGTACTTC.

CDR3 in amino acids: CASSSRDRGYYGYTF. The CDR3 DNA is TGTGCCAGCAGTTCCCGAGACAGGGGATACTATGGCTACACCTTC. The chain employs TRBV6-5 and TRBJ1-2, with 8 bases identical to TRBD1. V shed 4 bases, J shed 3 bases, and the junction held 7 bases outside the gene matches. The CDR3 extends over 15 amino acids. CDR1 is MNHEY, CDR2 SVGAGI, per germline.

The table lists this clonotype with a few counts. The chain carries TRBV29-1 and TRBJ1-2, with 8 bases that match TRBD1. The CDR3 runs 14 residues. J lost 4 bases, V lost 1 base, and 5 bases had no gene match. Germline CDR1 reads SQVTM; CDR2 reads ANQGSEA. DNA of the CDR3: TGCAGCGTTGAAGGCTCAGGGGGCATCTATGGCTACACCTTC. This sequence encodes CSVEGSGGIYGYTF.

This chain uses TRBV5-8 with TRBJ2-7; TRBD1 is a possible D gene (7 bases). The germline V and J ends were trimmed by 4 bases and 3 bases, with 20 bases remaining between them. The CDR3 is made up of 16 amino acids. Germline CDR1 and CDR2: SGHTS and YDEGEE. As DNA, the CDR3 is TGTGCCAGCAGCGTAGGACAGGTAACAGCGGGCTACGAGCAGTACTTC. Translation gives CASSVGQVTAGYEQYF.

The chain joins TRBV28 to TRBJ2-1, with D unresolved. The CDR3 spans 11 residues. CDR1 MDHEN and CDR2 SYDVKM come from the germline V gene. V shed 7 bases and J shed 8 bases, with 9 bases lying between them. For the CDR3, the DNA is TGTGCCAGCAAAAGGGTACATGAGCAGTTCTTC. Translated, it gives CASKRVHEQFF. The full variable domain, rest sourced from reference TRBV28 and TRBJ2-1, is DVKVTQSSRYLVKRTGEKVFLECVQDMDHENMFWYRQDPGLGLRLIYFSYDVKMKEKGDIPEGYSVSREKKERFSLILESASTNQTSMYLCASKRVHEQFFGPGTRLTVL.